One T cell receptor beta chain is described in this entry. The data stem from a study of shared clonotypes between healthy human individuals. The CDR3 is 13 amino acids. V was cut by 5 bases and J by 4 bases, with 11 bases left in between. Germline V gene sequence: CDR1 MDHEN, CDR2 SYDVKM. Libraries were prepared by immunoSEQ multiplex PCR; TCRdb keeps only in-frame clonotypes and omits some of them. This sample has about 2.4 million clones; about 92% occur once, and the top ten carry 0.14%. The clonotype comes from a man aged 18 to 30 in good health. The sequenced sample was naive CD4+ T cells sorted from blood. The sample's subset: CD45RA+ positively selected. J is TRBJ1-1 and V is TRBV28; D gene unclear. Here the CDR3 DNA reads TGTGCCAGCAGTACGGGGATGGTCACTGAAGCTTTCTTT. This codes for CASSTGMVTEAFF.